A selection of T cell receptor beta chains follows, all from one sample in a study of T-cell reconstitution after alpha-beta-depleted transplantation in children. One entry per CDR3 protein, called by TCRdb with MiXCR from the PCR reads. The data show nearly 550,000 distinct CDR3 sequences, roughly 18% seen once. The sample here was PBMCs from the stem cell graft donor, taken from the stem cell graft. The origin of the receptors is a human donor who donated a stem cell graft to a child with acute lymphoblastic leukemia. Each CDR3 is given without its conserved first and last residue.

cdr3_length v_call cdr3_aa
12 TRBV18 ASSERDSSYEQY
13 TRBV9 ASSQRGSDGSPLH
14 TRBV18 ASSSKGLATYNEQF
13 TRBV11-2 ASSPDWGRNQPQH
12 TRBV5-1 ASSFRTGRNTIY
16 TRBV5-1 ASSLADGYLSTNEKLF
13 TRBV12-3/TRBV12-4 ASGAPGDPFPEAF
12 TRBV20-1 SATGTGDVYGYT
12 TRBV2 ATGTSGITDTQY
12 TRBV15 ATSRAAAYNEQF
11 TRBV6-6 ASSYEVQETQY
13 TRBV6-1 ASSDPGTGSYEQY
14 TRBV9 ASSVQRAAVTYEQY
17 TRBV4-2 ASSQEGGPGGSFYNEQF
13 TRBV5-1 ASSNRDTQRAEAF
12 TRBV5-6 ASSYRGQTDIQY
11 TRBV10-2 ASSESRTLRQY
13 TRBV12-3/TRBV12-4 ASSLGPLAYNEQF
13 TRBV5-6 ASISGTGNTGELF
10 TRBV29-1 SVNLGGLTQH
13 TRBV5-5 ASSPGTWWSNEQF
12 TRBV29-1 SVTGTSPSGEQF
13 TRBV5-1 ASSSDTGFGYEQY
13 TRBV20-1 SATLAGTSYNEQF
13 TRBV27 ASNPLAEKVNEQF
13 TRBV20-1 SARIFRANPYEQY
11 TRBV20-1 SARPPGAVGEF
15 TRBV5-1 ASSLVASGRGGDTQY
14 TRBV4-2 ASSQAGQGNTGELF
10 TRBV7-9 ASSSSTQGYT
13 TRBV11-2 ASSLSGYIAGEQY
16 TRBV4-1 ASSQESAGGPWTGELF
13 TRBV2 ASSDPTGGNSPLH
14 TRBV20-1 SARDLDYRQGDEQY
13 TRBV27 ASSLKSGGRETQY
13 TRBV7-9 ASSLEFVSGNTIY
12 TRBV20-1 SAGSGTGSYGYT
15 TRBV7-9 ASSLGGTSGRYNEQF
10 TRBV11-2 ASLQDNQPQH
14 TRBV12-3/TRBV12-4 ASSSPLRGGTDTQY
11 TRBV24-1 ATSATSNQPQH
12 TRBV5-1 ASKFSPGPYEQY
19 TRBV11-2 ASSLFGGELAGGPGTYEQY
11 TRBV5-1 VSRPPHTGELF
12 TRBV12-3/TRBV12-4 ASSGDGGGYEQY
12 TRBV20-1 SAPPGTEVTEAF
14 TRBV20-1 SARQHAGPSYNEQF
13 TRBV10-1 ASSETSGGLETQY
13 TRBV5-1 ASSRGSGRINEQY
12 TRBV25-1 ASSEGQGEDTQY
12 TRBV4-1 ASSAGGGRETQY
13 TRBV12-3/TRBV12-4 ASSLVTGTNSPLH
14 TRBV7-9 ASSLATAGGDNEQF
12 TRBV13 ASSLEAGTYEQY
10 TRBV5-4 ASHRWNTEAF
13 TRBV25-1 ASSELTGGRDEQF
13 TRBV7-9 ASSDRTATNEKLF
12 TRBV18 ASSFGQVPETQY
12 TRBV29-1 SALGLAGNDEQF